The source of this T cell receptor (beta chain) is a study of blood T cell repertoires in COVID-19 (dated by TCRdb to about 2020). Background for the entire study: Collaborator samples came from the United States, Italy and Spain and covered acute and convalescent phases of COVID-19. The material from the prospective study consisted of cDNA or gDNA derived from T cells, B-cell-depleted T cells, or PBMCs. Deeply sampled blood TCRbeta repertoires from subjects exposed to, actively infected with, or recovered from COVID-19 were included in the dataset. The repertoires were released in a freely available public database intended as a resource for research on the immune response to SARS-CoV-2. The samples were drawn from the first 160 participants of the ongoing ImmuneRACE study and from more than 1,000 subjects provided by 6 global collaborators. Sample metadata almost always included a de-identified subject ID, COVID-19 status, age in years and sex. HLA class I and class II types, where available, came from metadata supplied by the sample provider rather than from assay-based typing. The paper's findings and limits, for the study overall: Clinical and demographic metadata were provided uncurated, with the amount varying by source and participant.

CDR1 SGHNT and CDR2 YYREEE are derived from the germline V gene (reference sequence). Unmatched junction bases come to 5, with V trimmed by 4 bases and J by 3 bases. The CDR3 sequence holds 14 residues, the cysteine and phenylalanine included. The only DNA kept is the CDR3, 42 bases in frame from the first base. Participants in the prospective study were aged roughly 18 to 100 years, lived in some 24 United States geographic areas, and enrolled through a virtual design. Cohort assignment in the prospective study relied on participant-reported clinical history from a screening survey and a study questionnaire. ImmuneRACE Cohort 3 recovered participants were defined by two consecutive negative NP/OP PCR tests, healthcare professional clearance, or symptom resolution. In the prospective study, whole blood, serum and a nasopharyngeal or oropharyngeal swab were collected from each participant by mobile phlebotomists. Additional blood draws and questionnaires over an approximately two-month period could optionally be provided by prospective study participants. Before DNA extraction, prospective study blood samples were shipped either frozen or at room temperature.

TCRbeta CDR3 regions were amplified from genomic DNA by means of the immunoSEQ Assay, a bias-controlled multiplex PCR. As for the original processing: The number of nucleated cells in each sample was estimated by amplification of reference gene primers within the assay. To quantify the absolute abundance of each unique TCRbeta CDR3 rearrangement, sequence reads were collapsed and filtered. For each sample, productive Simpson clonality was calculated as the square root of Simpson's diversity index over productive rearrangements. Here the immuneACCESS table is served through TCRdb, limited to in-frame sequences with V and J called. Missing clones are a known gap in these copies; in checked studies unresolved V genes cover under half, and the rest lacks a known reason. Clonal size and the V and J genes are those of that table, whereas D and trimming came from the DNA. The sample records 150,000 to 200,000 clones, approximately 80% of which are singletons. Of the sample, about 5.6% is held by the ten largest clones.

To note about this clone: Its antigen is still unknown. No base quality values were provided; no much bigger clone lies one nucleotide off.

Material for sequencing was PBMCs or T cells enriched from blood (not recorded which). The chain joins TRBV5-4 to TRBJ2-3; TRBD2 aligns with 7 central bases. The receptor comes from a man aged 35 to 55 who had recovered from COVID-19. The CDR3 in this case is CASSDRTSTDTQYF. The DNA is TGTGCCAGCAGCGACCGGACTAGTACAGATACGCAGTATTTT.